A selection of T cell receptor beta chains follows, all from one sample in a study of cytomegalovirus exposure and HLA in healthy donors. TCRdb keeps only in-frame clones here, not all; method: immunoSEQ multiplex PCR. The sample carries roughly 87,000 clones, roughly 77% recorded once. The sample taken for sequencing was PBMCs. Receptors originate from a man aged 55 to 70 in good health and CMV-seronegative. CDR3s include the opening cysteine and the closing phenylalanine or tryptophan. D genes are given only for firm matches. For some rows the clone size is stated as once, few or many, or as a class when expanded; others skip it.

j_call: TRBJ2-7; clone_size: few; d_call: TRBD1; v_call: TRBV10-2; cdr3_nt: TGCGCCAGCAGTACGACAGGGGGCGCCCTCTACGAGCAGTACTTC; cdr3_aa: CASSTTGGALYEQYF
j_call: TRBJ2-3; clone_size: .; d_call: .; v_call: TRBV7-3; cdr3_nt: TGTGCCAGCAGCTTATGGGGGGAAAGCACAGATACGCAGTATTTT; cdr3_aa: CASSLWGESTDTQYF
j_call: TRBJ2-1; clone_size: once; d_call: TRBD1; v_call: TRBV5-1; cdr3_nt: TGCGCCAGCAGCGTCAAACCCGGGACAGATCTTTACAATGAGCAGTTCTTC; cdr3_aa: CASSVKPGTDLYNEQFF
j_call: TRBJ1-2; clone_size: .; d_call: .; v_call: TRBV19; cdr3_nt: TGTGCCAGTAGTATGGAGAGTCCTTCCTATGGCTACACCTTC; cdr3_aa: CASSMESPSYGYTF
j_call: TRBJ2-3; clone_size: .; d_call: .; v_call: TRBV6-5; cdr3_nt: TGTGCCAGCAGTTACGAGATGCGAGGCACAGATACGCAGTATTTT; cdr3_aa: CASSYEMRGTDTQYF
j_call: TRBJ2-1; clone_size: few; d_call: TRBD1; v_call: TRBV4-1; cdr3_nt: TGCGCCAGCAGCGGGACAGGGTGGAATGAGCAGTTCTTC; cdr3_aa: CASSGTGWNEQFF
j_call: TRBJ2-7; clone_size: few; d_call: .; v_call: TRBV6-5; cdr3_nt: TGTGCCAGCAGTCCTCCGACAGGGAGGACCTACGAGCAGTACTTC; cdr3_aa: CASSPPTGRTYEQYF
j_call: TRBJ1-2; clone_size: few; d_call: TRBD1; v_call: TRBV6-1; cdr3_nt: TGTGCCAGCACAGACAGGGGTCATGGCTACACCTTC; cdr3_aa: CASTDRGHGYTF
j_call: TRBJ2-4; clone_size: .; d_call: TRBD1; v_call: TRBV7-9; cdr3_nt: TGTGCCAGCAGCCATGACAGGGCGAAAAACATTCAGTACTTC; cdr3_aa: CASSHDRAKNIQYF
j_call: TRBJ2-7; clone_size: .; d_call: TRBD1; v_call: TRBV29-1; cdr3_nt: TGCAGCGTTGAAGGAGGGGGCGACGAGCAGTACTTC; cdr3_aa: CSVEGGGDEQYF
j_call: TRBJ2-7; clone_size: .; d_call: .; v_call: TRBV19; cdr3_nt: TGTGCCAGTAGTCCGGGGACTGTAACCTACGAGCAGTACTTC; cdr3_aa: CASSPGTVTYEQYF
j_call: TRBJ2-5; clone_size: .; d_call: .; v_call: TRBV11-3; cdr3_nt: TGTGCCAGCAGCTTAGATTTCGCGGGGAGAAAGTACTTC; cdr3_aa: CASSLDFAGRKYF
j_call: TRBJ2-7; clone_size: .; d_call: TRBD1; v_call: TRBV5-1; cdr3_nt: TGCGCCAGCAGCTTGGCCGGCCTCGGACAGGGGCCCTCCTTCTTC; cdr3_aa: CASSLAGLGQGPSFF
j_call: TRBJ2-3; clone_size: once; d_call: TRBD2; v_call: TRBV4-1; cdr3_nt: TGCGCCAGCAGCCAAGACCCTCATAGCGGGGGGGTGCAGGATACGCAGTATTTT; cdr3_aa: CASSQDPHSGGVQDTQYF
j_call: TRBJ2-5; clone_size: .; d_call: TRBD2; v_call: TRBV5-6; cdr3_nt: TGTGCCAGCAGCTTGGCACTAGCGGGGGCGAAAGAGACCCAGTACTTC; cdr3_aa: CASSLALAGAKETQYF
j_call: TRBJ1-1; clone_size: .; d_call: .; v_call: TRBV30; cdr3_nt: TGTGCCTGGAGTGTAGAGGGAGTGGGCCGTGGCACTGAAGCTTTCTTT; cdr3_aa: CAWSVEGVGRGTEAFF
j_call: TRBJ1-5; clone_size: .; d_call: .; v_call: TRBV6-1; cdr3_nt: TGTGCCAGCAGTGAACGGGGGGATGAGAGCAATCAGCCCCAGCATTTT; cdr3_aa: CASSERGDESNQPQHF
j_call: TRBJ2-5; clone_size: .; d_call: .; v_call: TRBV29-1; cdr3_nt: TGCAGCGCAGCAGGCTTACCGACCGAGACCCAGTACTTC; cdr3_aa: CSAAGLPTETQYF
j_call: TRBJ2-5; clone_size: .; d_call: TRBD1; v_call: TRBV30; cdr3_nt: TGTGCCTGGAGGGGGGGGACAGGGGGTCGGGAGACCCAGTACTTC; cdr3_aa: CAWRGGTGGRETQYF
j_call: TRBJ2-7; clone_size: .; d_call: TRBD1; v_call: TRBV5-4; cdr3_nt: TGTGCCAGCAGCTTGGCTCCGGGACAGGCCTACGAGCAGTACTTC; cdr3_aa: CASSLAPGQAYEQYF
j_call: TRBJ2-7; clone_size: .; d_call: .; v_call: TRBV15; cdr3_nt: TGTGCCACCAGCAGATCCGAAGGAGTCAGAGGGTCCGGCGAGCAGTACTTC; cdr3_aa: CATSRSEGVRGSGEQYF
j_call: TRBJ2-3; clone_size: .; d_call: TRBD1; v_call: TRBV6-4; cdr3_nt: TGTGCCAGCAGTGACTCGGGGACAGGCACAGATACGCAGTATTTT; cdr3_aa: CASSDSGTGTDTQYF
j_call: TRBJ1-4; clone_size: few; d_call: TRBD1; v_call: TRBV30; cdr3_nt: TGTGCCTGGAGTACCAGGGGGGCGATTGAAAAACTGTTTTTT; cdr3_aa: CAWSTRGAIEKLFF
j_call: TRBJ2-2; clone_size: .; d_call: .; v_call: TRBV11-2; cdr3_nt: TGTGCCAGCAGCTTATCGAGCACCGGGGAGCTGTTTTTT; cdr3_aa: CASSLSSTGELFF
j_call: TRBJ1-1; clone_size: few; d_call: .; v_call: TRBV6-5; cdr3_nt: TGTGCCAGCAGAGACAGGCTGAACACTGAAGCTTTCTTT; cdr3_aa: CASRDRLNTEAFF
j_call: TRBJ2-5; clone_size: .; d_call: TRBD2; v_call: TRBV7-6; cdr3_nt: TGTGCCAGCAGCAACCGACTAGCGGGCGGACAAGAGACCCAGTACTTC; cdr3_aa: CASSNRLAGGQETQYF